Listed below are T cell receptor beta chains from one sample, sequenced in a study of cytomegalovirus exposure and HLA in healthy donors. Repertoires were generated with immunoSEQ multiplex PCR, while TCRdb's copy carries only in-frame clones and drops some. The sample records 150,000 to 200,000 clones, about 80% being singletons. The sequencing input was PBMCs. The receptors originated from a boy between 5 and 17 years old in good health and CMV-seronegative. The CDR3 runs from the conserved cysteine through the conserved F or W. A D gene is named only where the DNA matches it firmly. Clone size, where shown, is once, few, many, or a class for clones that have expanded.

j_gene,abundance,v_gene,d_gene,len,CDR3nt,CDR3aa
TRBJ2-1,once,TRBV9,TRBD2,20,TGTGCCAGCAGCCACACCCCTCTAGCGGGGGGGCTTTATATTGACAATGAGCAGTTCTTC,CASSHTPLAGGLYIDNEQFF
TRBJ1-1,NA,TRBV9,TRBD1,14,TGTGCCAGCAGCGCCGGACAGGGGACCACTGAAGCTTTCTTT,CASSAGQGTTEAFF
TRBJ2-2,NA,TRBV6-1,NA,14,TGTGCCAGCCGCCAGCGCGCGAACACCGGGGAGCTGTTTTTT,CASRQRANTGELFF
TRBJ2-3,few,TRBV4-3,TRBD2,18,TGCGCCAGCAGCCAAGATATCTCCCGAGCGGGAAGAACAGATACGCAGTATTTT,CASSQDISRAGRTDTQYF
TRBJ2-5,NA,TRBV2,NA,18,TGTGCCACTCTGTCGTCGGTTCGGGACTCACATTTGGGGGAGACCCAGTACTTC,CATLSSVRDSHLGETQYF
TRBJ2-7,NA,TRBV30,TRBD1,12,TGTGCCTGGAGTCGACAGGGAGACGAGCAGTACTTC,CAWSRQGDEQYF
TRBJ2-7,NA,TRBV21-1,NA,18,TGTGCCAGCAGCAAGACCAAAGGGCCAGGGGAGGGAGGCTACGAGCAGTACTTC,CASSKTKGPGEGGYEQYF
TRBJ2-2,NA,TRBV7-7,TRBD1,17,TGTGCTAGCAGCCCCCATCCGGGACAGGGCGGCACCGGGGAGCTGTTTTTT,CASSPHPGQGGTGELFF
TRBJ1-2,NA,TRBV30,NA,13,TGTGCCTGGAGTGTAAACCAGGGCTCTGGCTACACCTTC,CAWSVNQGSGYTF
TRBJ1-2,NA,TRBV7-2,NA,14,TGTGCCAGCACCACCGAAATCCCAGGGTCAGGCTACACCTTC,CASTTEIPGSGYTF
TRBJ1-1,NA,TRBV6-5,NA,13,TGTGCCAGCAGTTCCCGTATGAACACTGAAGCTTTCTTT,CASSSRMNTEAFF
TRBJ1-1,NA,TRBV10-1,TRBD1,16,TGCGCCAGCAGTGAGTCGGCGGACAGGGCGAACACTGAAGCTTTCTTT,CASSESADRANTEAFF
TRBJ1-3,NA,TRBV30,TRBD1,12,TGTGCCTGGCTTACAGGGGGGGACACCATATATTTT,CAWLTGGDTIYF
TRBJ2-7,NA,TRBV29-1,NA,11,TGCAGCGTTGCCGGAAACTACGAGCAGTACTTC,CSVAGNYEQYF
TRBJ1-4,once,TRBV5-5,NA,14,TGTGCCAGCAGCTGGACAGCAACTAATGAAAAACTGTTTTTT,CASSWTATNEKLFF
TRBJ2-3,NA,TRBV9,NA,14,TGTGCCAGCAGCGTGGGGCTTAGCACAGATACGCAGTATTTT,CASSVGLSTDTQYF
TRBJ1-1,NA,TRBV25-1,NA,13,TGTGCCAGCAGTGAATTATCAGGCACTGAAGCTTTCTTT,CASSELSGTEAFF
TRBJ2-3,NA,TRBV27,NA,14,TGTGCTTGTCCCAGGGCTTCTAGCACAGATACGCAGTATTTT,CACPRASSTDTQYF
TRBJ1-6,few,TRBV4-3,NA,12,TGCGCCAGCAGCCAAGCAAATTCACCCCTCCACTTT,CASSQANSPLHF
TRBJ1-1,NA,TRBV11-3,TRBD1,14,TGTGCCAGCAGCTTAGGGACAGGGGTCACTGAAGCTTTCTTT,CASSLGTGVTEAFF
TRBJ2-3,NA,TRBV30,TRBD2,16,TGTGCCTGGAGCCCGGGACTAGCCACCTGGGAAGATACGCAGTATTTT,CAWSPGLATWEDTQYF
TRBJ1-2,NA,TRBV5-4,NA,11,TGTGCCAGCGCCGCTGAGGAAGGCTACACCTTC,CASAAEEGYTF
TRBJ2-1,NA,TRBV19,TRBD2,14,TGTGCCAGTAGTATGAGTAGCGGGGGGAATGAGCAGTTCTTC,CASSMSSGGNEQFF
TRBJ2-2,NA,TRBV7-9,TRBD2,17,TGTGCCAGCAGCAGCCTCGGGCGGGAGGGCCCGGCCGGGGAGCTGTTTTTT,CASSSLGREGPAGELFF
TRBJ1-2,NA,TRBV2,TRBD1,15,TGTGCCAGCAGTGAAGTCGGGACAGGGGACTATGGCTACACCTTC,CASSEVGTGDYGYTF
TRBJ2-3,NA,TRBV19,TRBD2,15,TGTGCCAGTAGTACGCGGACTAGCGGCACAGATACGCAGTATTTT,CASSTRTSGTDTQYF
TRBJ2-7,NA,TRBV30,NA,12,TGTGCCTGGAGTGCCGGACAGAAGGTGAAGTACTTC,CAWSAGQKVKYF
TRBJ1-2,NA,TRBV30,TRBD1,14,TGTGCCTGGAATGGGGACAGGCGCGGAGATGGCTACACCTTC,CAWNGDRRGDGYTF
TRBJ1-1,NA,TRBV9,NA,13,TGTGCCAGTTGCGCGGATTATAACACTGAAGCTTTCTTT,CASCADYNTEAFF
TRBJ2-2,once,TRBV6-7,NA,21,TGTGCCAGCAGTTACGTTAACAGGGTTCTCGTGCCCCCTGCGAACACCGGGGAGCTGTTTTTT,CASSYVNRVLVPPANTGELFF
TRBJ2-1,NA,TRBV7-3,TRBD1,15,TGTGCCAGCAGCTCTGGACAGGGGTATAACAATGAGCAGTTCTTC,CASSSGQGYNNEQFF
TRBJ2-7,NA,TRBV4-3,NA,15,TGCGCCAGCAGCCAAGAAAACAGGGCGATTGACGAGCAGTACTTC,CASSQENRAIDEQYF
TRBJ2-5,NA,TRBV28,TRBD2,18,TGTGCCAGCAGTCTTCCGGGACTAGCGGGAGGAGGGACGGAGACCCAGTACTTC,CASSLPGLAGGGTETQYF
TRBJ1-6,NA,TRBV10-3,NA,15,TGTGCCATCAGTTCCACAGGAAGCTATAATTCACCCCTCCACTTT,CAISSTGSYNSPLHF
TRBJ2-7,NA,TRBV11-3,TRBD1,15,TGTGCCAGCAGCTTAGAGACAGGGGGCGCCGACGAGCAGTACTTC,CASSLETGGADEQYF
TRBJ2-2,NA,TRBV7-9,NA,18,TGTTCCAGCAGCTTCCCTAGCTCGGGACTCCCGAACACCGGGGAGCTGTTTTTT,CSSSFPSSGLPNTGELFF